These 18 T cell receptor beta chains were sequenced from one sample in a study of T-cell memory formation after mild COVID-19. TCRdb re-analysed the 5' RACE reads in MiXCR, keeping a single row per CDR3 protein. The sample has about 200,000 distinct CDR3 sequences, 9.5% seen once. The sample was PBMCs or a T cell subset sorted from them (not recorded which). All receptors derive from a young man who had mild COVID-19 (a few samples of this study predate the infection). Cell type and time point are not known.

This clonotype appeared many times. V gene TRBV28 combines with J gene TRBJ2-7, with D tentatively TRBD1 or TRBD2 (5 bases each). CDR3 length: 11 amino acids. The germline V gene has CDR1 MDHEN and CDR2 SYDVKM. V lost 11 bases, J lost 4 bases, and 12 bases lay in between. The CDR3 reads CASRGGYEQYV. CDR3 bases: TGTGCCTCTAGGGGCGGGTACGAGCAGTACGTC.

This rearrangement joins TRBV20-1 to TRBJ1-1; TRBD1 matches 9 bases. The V and J ends lost 1 base and 11 bases, in that order; junction bases with no gene match: 8. Germline CDR1 and CDR2: DFQATT and SNEGSKA (reference sequence). CDR3 length equals 13 residues. The CDR3 is CSARGDRELLAFF. In nucleotides, the CDR3 is TGCAGTGCTAGAGGGGACAGGGAGCTGCTGGCTTTCTTT.

V usage is TRBV6-5 and J usage is TRBJ1-1, with unresolved D. Germline V CDR1 and CDR2: MNHEY, SVGAGI. The CDR3 covers 15 residues. V lost 5 bases and J 0 bases, leaving 13 bases between the germline ends. The CDR3 loop reads CASSDGPGLNTEAFF. As DNA, the CDR3 is TGTGCCAGCAGTGATGGGCCCGGGCTGAACACTGAAGCTTTCTTT.

The rearrangement uses TRBV4-2 and TRBJ1-4; TRBD1 might be the D (5 bases). The CDR3 runs to 19 residues. CDR1 and CDR2 (germline): LGHNA, YNFKEQ. Trimming shortened V by 1 base and J by 8 bases, and 26 bases separated the two germline ends. CDR3 coding DNA: TGTGCCAGCAGCCAAGTTCGGGGGAACGGGAGGGGCGGATACGAAAAACTGTTTTTT. It translates to CASSQVRGNGRGGYEKLFF.

The chain recombines TRBV7-9 with TRBJ1-4; a possible D gene is TRBD1 (6 bases). The V gene lost 2 bases and the J gene lost 7 bases, with 14 bases spanning the gap. The CDR3 consists of 15 residues. Germline assignment: CDR1 SEHNR and CDR2 FQNEAQ (reference sequence). The CDR3, as DNA: TGTGCCAGCAGCTTAACCGCAGGGGCTTTTGAAAAACTGTTTTTT. It is translated as CASSLTAGAFEKLFF.

This clonotype has just a few counts. V gene TRBV7-2 combines with J gene TRBJ2-3; D remains ambiguous. Trimming shortened V by 5 bases and J by 3 bases, and 15 bases separated the two germline ends. Germline CDR1 reads SGHTA; CDR2 reads FQGNSA. There are 15 residues in the CDR3. In DNA form, the CDR3 reads TGTGCCAGCAGCACATCCGGCTATGGAACAGATACGCAGTATTTT. Protein product: CASSTSGYGTDTQYF.

This chain links TRBV5-1 with TRBJ1-2, with D hard to call. Trimming cost V 4 bases and J 8 bases, with 12 bases left between them. CDR1 SGHRS and CDR2 YFSETQ come from the germline V gene. The CDR3 consists of 12 residues. This CDR3 reads CASSIGLGGYTF. DNA for the CDR3: TGCGCCAGCAGCATTGGACTAGGAGGCTACACCTTC.

This clonotype was seen only a few times. V usage is TRBV20-1 and J usage is TRBJ2-3, with 10 bases aligning to TRBD2. With 4 bases clipped from V and 6 bases from J, the junction kept 7 bases outside the gene matches. The germline V gene has CDR1 DFQATT and CDR2 SNEGSKA (reference sequence). The CDR3 runs 14 residues. CDR3 DNA: TGCAGTGCTACTTCAGCGGGGGGGCGGGATACGCAGTATTTT. As protein: CSATSAGGRDTQYF.

This clonotype was recorded a few times. The chain couples TRBV7-3 to TRBJ2-3; the D is unclear. CDR3 length: 11 amino acids. The germline gives CDR1 SGHTA, CDR2 FQGTGA. Deletions cut 9 bases from V and 4 bases from J, with 8 bases between. The CDR3 DNA reads TGTGCCAGTGCCACGGCAGATACGCAGTATTTT. This sequence encodes CASATADTQYF. Drawing the rest from reference TRBV7-3 and TRBJ2-3, the complete variable domain is GAGVSQTPSNKVTEKGKYVELRCDPISGHTALYWYRQSLGQGPEFLIYFQGTGAADDSGLPNDRFFAVRPEGSVSTLKIQRTERGDSAVYLCASATADTQYFGPGTRLTVL.

This clonotype was observed many times. CDR3 bases: TGCGCCAGCAGCCAAGATTCCGGGGGGGCCGGTGAGCAGTTCTTC. It yields the protein CASSQDSGGAGEQFF. The J gene is TRBJ2-1, the V gene TRBV4-1; TRBD2 agrees at 8 bases. The CDR3 is made up of 15 amino acids. From germline, CDR1 is MGHRA and CDR2 YSYEKL. Trimming at V came to 0 bases and at J to 9 bases, leaving 7 bases not matched to a gene.

This chain links TRBV7-9 with TRBJ1-2; TRBD1 aligns across 8 bases. Germline loops: CDR1 SEHNR, CDR2 FQNEAQ (reference sequence). V dropped 5 bases and J dropped 7; count of bases not matched to a gene: 12. CDR3 length: 15 amino acids. The CDR3 region has the DNA TGTGCCAGCAGCCAACAAACAGGGGGGTTGAGTGGCTACACCTTC. Its translation: CASSQQTGGLSGYTF.

V and J are TRBV11-2 and TRBJ2-7, with 9 bases aligning to TRBD2. The CDR3 extends over 15 amino acids. Germline loops: CDR1 SGHAT, CDR2 FQNNGV. With 4 bases clipped from V and 9 bases from J, the junction kept 13 bases outside the gene matches. CDR3 DNA: TGTGCCAGCAGCTCGATCAGCGGGGGGAACGGCGGGCAGTACTTC. Residues: CASSSISGGNGGQYF.

The chain uses TRBV20-1 and TRBJ1-2; no clear D. The CDR3 has 12 amino acids. V was clipped by 4 bases and J by 5 bases, with 11 bases between them. In germline, CDR1 is DFQATT, CDR2 SNEGSKA (reference sequence). The DNA of the CDR3 is TGCAGTGCTAAAGACATCACATATGGCTACACCTTC. It specifies CSAKDITYGYTF.

This chain links TRBV6-6 with TRBJ2-3; D may be TRBD2 (5 bases). Trimming left V 2 bases short and J 3 bases short, with 12 bases between. Germline CDR1 is MNHNY and CDR2 is SVGAGI (reference sequence). This CDR3 has 15 residues. CDR3 DNA: TGTGCCAGCAGTTACCTGAGACCGGGGACAGATACGCAGTATTTT. Amino acids: CASSYLRPGTDTQYF.

DNA of the CDR3: TGTGCCAGCAGTCCCTCAGGGACAGGAACCTACGAGCAGTACTTC. It is translated as CASSPSGTGTYEQYF. The gene calls are TRBV6-5 and TRBJ2-7; 8 bases are shared with TRBD1. V trimming: 5 bases; J trimming: 2 bases; junction bases outside the gene matches: 8. Germline V CDR1 and CDR2: MNHEY, SVGAGI. The CDR3 spans 15 residues.

The chain uses TRBV6-5 and TRBJ2-1, with TRBD2 as a possible D gene (5 bases). The CDR3 has 17 amino acids. With 0 bases removed from V and 4 bases from J, the gap between germline ends came to 16 bases. Germline V lookup: CDR1 MNHEY, CDR2 SVGAGI. For the CDR3, the DNA is TGTGCCAGCAGTTACTCGATACCTTCCGGGGTGTACAATGAGCAGTTCTTC. Its translation: CASSYSIPSGVYNEQFF.

This chain connects TRBV6-5 to TRBJ1-3; the D is unclear. CDR1 and CDR2 (germline): MNHEY, SVGAGI. This CDR3 comprises 15 residues. The germline V and J ends were trimmed by 2 bases and 0 bases, with 8 bases remaining between them. The CDR3 here is CASSYEYSSGNTIYF. The CDR3 DNA reads TGTGCCAGCAGTTACGAGTACAGCTCTGGAAACACCATATATTTT.

Only a few counts were recorded for this clonotype. V is TRBV10-3 and J is TRBJ1-2; D perhaps matches TRBD1 (5 bases). The germline gives CDR1 ENHRY, CDR2 SYGVKD. The CDR3 sequence is 13 residues long. Trimming stripped 6 bases from V and 5 bases from J, with 13 bases between. The CDR3 sequence: CAISENPGYGYTF. CDR3 sequence (DNA): TGTGCCATCAGCGAGAACCCAGGGTATGGCTACACCTTC.